This T cell receptor (beta chain) was captured by sequencing in a study of human T cells and chemical hapten exposure. Study in general: Per-sample TCR yield variation was attributed mainly to small pooled library volume differences.

Time point: patch test 3, about 24 weeks after DPC sensitization. Noted treatment: therapeutic diphenylcyclopropenone sensitization with weekly scalp DPC. Extraction of total RNA was performed on unfractionated whole blood. In its sample, this clonotype was seen a few times. Trimming took 7 bases from V and 8 from J; bases not matched to a gene: 12. The CDR3 length is 14 residues. Germline V gives CDR1 SGHNT, CDR2 YYREEE (reference sequence). Under the authors' procedure: Sample TCR counts, which ranged from 23,224 to 690,600, had a median of roughly 100,000. One entry per CDR3 protein, called by TCRdb with MiXCR from the RACE reads. The V and J calls follow TCRdb's processing rather than the paper's. This sample has 55,000 to 75,000 distinct CDR3 sequences; around 12% occur once, and the top ten carry approximately 2.4%.

The material sequenced was whole blood, taken in connection with sensitization to the hapten diphenylcyclopropenone (DPC). This chain links TRBV5-4 with TRBJ1-2, with 9 bases that match TRBD1. The receptor comes from a man younger than 45 with alopecia areata. Some clones in this sample may be carry-over from other donors' samples. The CDR3, as DNA: TGTGCCAGCGCCTCACCGGGACAGGGTGTAGGCTACACCTTC. Translated: CASASPGQGVGYTF.